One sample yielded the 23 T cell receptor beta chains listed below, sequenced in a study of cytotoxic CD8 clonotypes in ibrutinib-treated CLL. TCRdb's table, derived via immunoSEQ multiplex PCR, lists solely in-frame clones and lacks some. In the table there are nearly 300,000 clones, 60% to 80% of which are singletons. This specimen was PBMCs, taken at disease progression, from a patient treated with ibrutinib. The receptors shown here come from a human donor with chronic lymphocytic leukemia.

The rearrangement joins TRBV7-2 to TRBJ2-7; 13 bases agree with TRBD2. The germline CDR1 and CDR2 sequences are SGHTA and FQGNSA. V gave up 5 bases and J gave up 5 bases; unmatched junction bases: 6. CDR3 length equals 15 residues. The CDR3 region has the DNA TGTGCCAGCAGCCCACGGACTAGCGGGAGACACGAGCAGTACTTC. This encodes CASSPRTSGRHEQYF.

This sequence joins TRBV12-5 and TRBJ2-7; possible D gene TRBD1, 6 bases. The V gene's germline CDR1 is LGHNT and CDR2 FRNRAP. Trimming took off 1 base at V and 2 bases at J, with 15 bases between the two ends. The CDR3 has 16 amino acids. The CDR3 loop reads CASGLALGQRPYEQYF. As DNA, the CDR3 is TGTGCTAGTGGTTTGGCCCTAGGACAGAGACCCTACGAGCAGTACTTC.

This CDR3 reads CASSFRDNYGYTF. CDR3 DNA sequence: TGTGCCAGTAGTTTCCGGGATAACTATGGCTACACCTTC. The rearrangement joins TRBV19 to TRBJ1-2; D gene unclear. Trimming removed 5 bases from V and 1 base from J, with 8 bases in between. Germline CDR1 and CDR2: LNHDA and SQIVND (reference sequence). The CDR3 totals 13 residues.

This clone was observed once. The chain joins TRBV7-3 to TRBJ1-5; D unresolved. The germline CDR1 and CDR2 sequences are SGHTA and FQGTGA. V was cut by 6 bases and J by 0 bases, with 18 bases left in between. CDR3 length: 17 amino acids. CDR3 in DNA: TGTGCCAGCAGGTCGAGCTACTTATGGCCTAGCAATCAGCCCCAGCATTTT. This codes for CASRSSYLWPSNQPQHF.

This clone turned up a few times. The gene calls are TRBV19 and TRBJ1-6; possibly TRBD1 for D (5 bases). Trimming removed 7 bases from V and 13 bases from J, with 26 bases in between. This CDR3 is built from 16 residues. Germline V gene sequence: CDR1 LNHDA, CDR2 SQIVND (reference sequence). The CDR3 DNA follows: TGTGCCAGTAAAGTCGTGGCAGGGAGGAATGGCGGTCCCCTCCACTTT. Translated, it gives CASKVVAGRNGGPLHF. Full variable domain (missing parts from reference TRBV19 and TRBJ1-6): DGGITQSPKYLFRKEGQNVTLSCEQNLNHDAMYWYRQDPGQGLRLIYYSQIVNDFQKGDIAEGYSVSREKKESFPLTVTSAQKNPTAFYLCASKVVAGRNGGPLHFGNGTRLTVT.

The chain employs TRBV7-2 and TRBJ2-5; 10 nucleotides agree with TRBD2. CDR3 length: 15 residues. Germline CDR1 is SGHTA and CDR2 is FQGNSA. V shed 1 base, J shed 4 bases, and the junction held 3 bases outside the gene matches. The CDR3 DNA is TGTGCCAGCAGCTTAGTGTGGACTAGCGGAGAGACCCAGTACTTC. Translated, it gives CASSLVWTSGETQYF. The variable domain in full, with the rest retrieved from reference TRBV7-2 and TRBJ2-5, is GAGVSQSPSNKVTEKGKDVELRCDPISGHTALYWYRQSLGQGLEFLIYFQGNSAPDKSGLPSDRFSAERTGGSVSTLTIQRTQQEDSAVYLCASSLVWTSGETQYFGPGTRLLVL.

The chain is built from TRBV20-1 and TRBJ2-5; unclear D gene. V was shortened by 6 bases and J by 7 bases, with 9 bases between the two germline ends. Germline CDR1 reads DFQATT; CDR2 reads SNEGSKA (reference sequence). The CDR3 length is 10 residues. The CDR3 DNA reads TGCAGTGCCCCTCTGGGGACCCAGTACTTC. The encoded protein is CSAPLGTQYF.

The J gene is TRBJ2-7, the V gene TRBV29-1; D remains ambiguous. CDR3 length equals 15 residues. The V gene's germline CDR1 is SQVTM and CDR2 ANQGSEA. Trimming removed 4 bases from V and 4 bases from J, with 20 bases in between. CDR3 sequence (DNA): TGCAGCGTTGGGCTGGCGGTGCGCTTTGGGTACGAGCAGTACTTC. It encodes CSVGLAVRFGYEQYF.

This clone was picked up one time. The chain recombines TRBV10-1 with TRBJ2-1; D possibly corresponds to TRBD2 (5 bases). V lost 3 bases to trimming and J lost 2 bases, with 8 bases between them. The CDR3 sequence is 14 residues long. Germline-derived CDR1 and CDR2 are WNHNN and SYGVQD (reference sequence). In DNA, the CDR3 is TGCGCCAGCAGTGAATCCGGGGCCTACAATGAGCAGTTCTTC. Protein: CASSESGAYNEQFF.

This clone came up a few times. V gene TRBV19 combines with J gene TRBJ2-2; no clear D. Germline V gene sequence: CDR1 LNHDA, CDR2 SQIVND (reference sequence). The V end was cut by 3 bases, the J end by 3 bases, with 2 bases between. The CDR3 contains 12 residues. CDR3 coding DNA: TGTGCCAGTAGTATCTACACCGGGGAGCTGTTTTTT. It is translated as CASSIYTGELFF.

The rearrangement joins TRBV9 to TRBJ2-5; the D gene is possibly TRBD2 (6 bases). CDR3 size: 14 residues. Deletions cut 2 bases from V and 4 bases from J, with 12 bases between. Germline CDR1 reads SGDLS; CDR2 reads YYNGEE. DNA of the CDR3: TGTGCCAGCAGCGTCGGAGGGATTGGAGAGACCCAGTACTTC. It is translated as CASSVGGIGETQYF.

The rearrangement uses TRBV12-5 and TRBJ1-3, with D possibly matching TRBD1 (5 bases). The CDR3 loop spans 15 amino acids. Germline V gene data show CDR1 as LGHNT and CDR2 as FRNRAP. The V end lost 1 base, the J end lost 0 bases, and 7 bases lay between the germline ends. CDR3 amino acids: CASGLGQSSGNTIYF. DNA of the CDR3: TGTGCTAGTGGTTTGGGACAGTCCTCTGGAAACACCATATATTTT. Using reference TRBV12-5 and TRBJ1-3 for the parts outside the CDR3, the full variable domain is DARVTQTPRHKVTEMGQEVTMRCQPILGHNTVFWYRQTMMQGLELLAYFRNRAPLDDSGMPKDRFSAEMPDATLATLKIQPSEPRDSAVYFCASGLGQSSGNTIYFGEGSWLTVV.

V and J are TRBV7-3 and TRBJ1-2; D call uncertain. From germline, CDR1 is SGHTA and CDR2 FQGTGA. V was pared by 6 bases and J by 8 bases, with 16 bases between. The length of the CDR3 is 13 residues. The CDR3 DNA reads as TGTGCCAGCAGGTTGGACGGCGCGAGCGGCTACACCTTC. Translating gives CASRLDGASGYTF.

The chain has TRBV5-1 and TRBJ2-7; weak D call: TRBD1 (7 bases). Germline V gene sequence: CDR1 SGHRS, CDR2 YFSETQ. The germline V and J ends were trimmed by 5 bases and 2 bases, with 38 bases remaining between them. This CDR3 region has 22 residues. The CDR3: CASRFSRDAGQLGTIGTYEQYF. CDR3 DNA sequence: TGCGCCAGCAGATTCTCAAGGGACGCGGGACAGCTTGGGACCATAGGAACCTACGAGCAGTACTTC.

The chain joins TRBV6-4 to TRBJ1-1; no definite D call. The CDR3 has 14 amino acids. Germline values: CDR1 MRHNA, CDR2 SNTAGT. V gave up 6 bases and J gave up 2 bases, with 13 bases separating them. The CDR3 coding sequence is TGTGCCAGCAGACCAACTCCCACCAACACTGAAGCTTTCTTT. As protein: CASRPTPTNTEAFF.

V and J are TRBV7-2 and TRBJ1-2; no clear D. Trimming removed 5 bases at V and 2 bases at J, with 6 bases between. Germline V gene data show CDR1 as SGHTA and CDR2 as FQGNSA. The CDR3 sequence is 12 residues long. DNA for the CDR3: TGTGCCAGCAGCCTCGAGAACTATGGCTACACCTTC. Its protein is CASSLENYGYTF.

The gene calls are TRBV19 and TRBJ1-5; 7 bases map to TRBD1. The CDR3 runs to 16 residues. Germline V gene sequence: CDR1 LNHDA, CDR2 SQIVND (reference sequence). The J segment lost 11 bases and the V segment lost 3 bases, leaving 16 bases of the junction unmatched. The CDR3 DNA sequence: TGTGCCAGTAGTATTGGGGGGACAGTTCTGGAAGGGACCCAGCATTTT. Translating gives CASSIGGTVLEGTQHF.

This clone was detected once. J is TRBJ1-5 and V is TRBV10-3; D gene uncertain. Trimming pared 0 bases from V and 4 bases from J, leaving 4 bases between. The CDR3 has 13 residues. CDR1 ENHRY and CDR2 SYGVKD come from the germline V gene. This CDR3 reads CAISESENQPQHF. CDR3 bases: TGTGCCATCAGTGAGTCGGAGAATCAGCCCCAGCATTTT.

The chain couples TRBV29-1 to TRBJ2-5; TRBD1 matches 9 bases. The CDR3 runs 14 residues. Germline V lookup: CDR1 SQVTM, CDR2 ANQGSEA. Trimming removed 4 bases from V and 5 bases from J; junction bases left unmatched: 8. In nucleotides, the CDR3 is TGCAGCGTTGTAGGACAGGGGTATTCTGAGACCCAGTACTTC. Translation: CSVVGQGYSETQYF.

The CDR3 sequence is CASSPDPTGRGETQYF. The CDR3 DNA sequence: TGTGCCAGCAGCCCAGACCCGACAGGGCGCGGGGAGACCCAGTACTTC. V is TRBV7-6 and J is TRBJ2-5; 7 bases are shared with TRBD1. Germline CDR1 and CDR2: SGHVS and FNYEAQ. There are 16 residues in the CDR3. The trim removed 5 bases at V and 5 bases at J, leaving 14 bases unmatched.

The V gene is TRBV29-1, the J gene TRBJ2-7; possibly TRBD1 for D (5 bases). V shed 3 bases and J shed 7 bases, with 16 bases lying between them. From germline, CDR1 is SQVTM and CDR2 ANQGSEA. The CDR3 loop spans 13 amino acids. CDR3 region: CSVDTGRYGEQYF. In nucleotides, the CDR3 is TGCAGCGTTGACACAGGCCGCTATGGAGAGCAGTACTTC.

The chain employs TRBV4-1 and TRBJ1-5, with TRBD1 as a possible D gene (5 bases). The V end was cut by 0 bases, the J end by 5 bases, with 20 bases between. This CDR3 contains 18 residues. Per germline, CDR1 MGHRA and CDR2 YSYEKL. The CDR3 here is CASSQERTPGMSDQPQHF. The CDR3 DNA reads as TGCGCCAGCAGCCAAGAGAGGACCCCAGGGATGAGCGATCAGCCCCAGCATTTT.

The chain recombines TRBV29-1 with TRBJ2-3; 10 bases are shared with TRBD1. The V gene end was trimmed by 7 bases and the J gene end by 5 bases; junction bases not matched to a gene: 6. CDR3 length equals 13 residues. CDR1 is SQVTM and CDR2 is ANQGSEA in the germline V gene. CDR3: CSGGDRGGDTQYF. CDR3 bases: TGCAGCGGGGGGGACAGGGGTGGAGATACGCAGTATTTT.